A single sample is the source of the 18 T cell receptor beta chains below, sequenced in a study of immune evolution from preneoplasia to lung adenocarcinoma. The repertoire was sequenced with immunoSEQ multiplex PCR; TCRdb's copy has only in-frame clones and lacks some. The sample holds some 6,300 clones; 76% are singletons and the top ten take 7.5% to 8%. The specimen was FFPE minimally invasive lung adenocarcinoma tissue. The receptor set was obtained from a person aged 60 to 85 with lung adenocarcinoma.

CDR3 in amino acids: CSARTNEKLFF. DNA of the CDR3: TGCAGTGCTAGGACTAATGAAAAACTGTTTTTT. This chain uses TRBV20-1 with TRBJ1-4; D unresolved. V was pared by 3 bases and J by 2 bases, with 1 base between. Germline V gene sequence: CDR1 DFQATT, CDR2 SNEGSKA (reference sequence). This CDR3 comprises 11 residues.

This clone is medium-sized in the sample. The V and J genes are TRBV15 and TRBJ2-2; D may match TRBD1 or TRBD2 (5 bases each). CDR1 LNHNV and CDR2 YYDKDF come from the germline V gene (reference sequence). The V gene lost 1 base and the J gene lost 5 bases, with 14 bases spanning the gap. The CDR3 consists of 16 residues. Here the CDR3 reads CATSRASGTTTGELFF. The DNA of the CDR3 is TGTGCCACCAGCAGAGCCTCCGGGACGACTACCGGGGAGCTGTTTTTT.

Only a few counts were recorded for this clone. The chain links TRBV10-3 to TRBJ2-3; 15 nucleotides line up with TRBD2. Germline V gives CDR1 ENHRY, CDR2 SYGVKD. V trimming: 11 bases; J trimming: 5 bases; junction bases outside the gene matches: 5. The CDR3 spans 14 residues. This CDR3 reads CASRTSGGGDTQYF. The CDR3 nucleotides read TGTGCCTCAAGGACTAGCGGGGGGGGAGATACGCAGTATTTT.

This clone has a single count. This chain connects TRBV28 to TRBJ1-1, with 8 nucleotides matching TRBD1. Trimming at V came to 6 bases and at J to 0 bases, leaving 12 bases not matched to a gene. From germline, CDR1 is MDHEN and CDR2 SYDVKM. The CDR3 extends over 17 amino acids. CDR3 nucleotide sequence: TGTGCCAGCAGCCGTGGACAGGGTATGACCATGAACACTGAAGCTTTCTTT. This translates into CASSRGQGMTMNTEAFF.

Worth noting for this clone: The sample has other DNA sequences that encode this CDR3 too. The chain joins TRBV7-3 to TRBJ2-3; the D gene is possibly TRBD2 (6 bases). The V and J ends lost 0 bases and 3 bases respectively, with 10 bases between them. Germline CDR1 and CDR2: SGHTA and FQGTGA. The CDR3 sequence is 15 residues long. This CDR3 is CASSLTSGETDTQYF. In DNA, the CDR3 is TGTGCCAGCAGCTTAACGTCGGGGGAGACAGATACGCAGTATTTT. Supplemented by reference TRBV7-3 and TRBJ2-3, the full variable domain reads GAGVSQTPSNKVTEKGKYVELRCDPISGHTALYWYRQSLGQGPEFLIYFQGTGAADDSGLPNDRFFAVRPEGSVSTLKIQRTERGDSAVYLCASSLTSGETDTQYFGPGTRLTVL.

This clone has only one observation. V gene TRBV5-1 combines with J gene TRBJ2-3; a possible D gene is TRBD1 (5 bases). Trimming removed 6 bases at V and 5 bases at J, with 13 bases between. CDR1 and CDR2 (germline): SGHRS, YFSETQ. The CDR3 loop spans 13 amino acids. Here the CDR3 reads CASMAGLEDTQYF. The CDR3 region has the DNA TGCGCCAGCATGGCAGGGTTGGAAGATACGCAGTATTTT.

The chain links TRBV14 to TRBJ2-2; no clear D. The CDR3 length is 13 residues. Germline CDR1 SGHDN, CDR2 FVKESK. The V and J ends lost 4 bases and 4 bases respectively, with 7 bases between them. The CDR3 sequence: CASSPLGTGELFF. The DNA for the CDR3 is TGTGCCAGCAGCCCGTTAGGCACCGGGGAGCTGTTTTTT.

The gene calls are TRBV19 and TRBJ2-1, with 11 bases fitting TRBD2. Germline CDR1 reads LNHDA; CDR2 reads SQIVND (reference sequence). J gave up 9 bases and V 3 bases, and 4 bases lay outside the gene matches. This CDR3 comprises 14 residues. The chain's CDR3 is CASSIASGRPEQFF. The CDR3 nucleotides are TGTGCCAGTAGTATCGCTAGCGGGAGGCCTGAGCAGTTCTTC.

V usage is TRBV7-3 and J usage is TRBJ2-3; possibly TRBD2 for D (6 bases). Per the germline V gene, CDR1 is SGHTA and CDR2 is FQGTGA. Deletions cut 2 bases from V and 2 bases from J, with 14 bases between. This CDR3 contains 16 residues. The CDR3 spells CASSLFGGAATDTQYF. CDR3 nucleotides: TGTGCCAGCAGCTTATTCGGCGGGGCAGCCACAGATACGCAGTATTTT.

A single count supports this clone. The CDR3 here is CASRGNTGASGYTF. In DNA, the CDR3 is TGTGCCAGCAGGGGAAATACAGGGGCTTCTGGCTACACCTTC. The genes are TRBV27 and TRBJ1-2; 7 positions agree with TRBD1. CDR3 length equals 14 residues. The V and J ends lost 6 bases and 7 bases, in that order; junction bases with no gene match: 11. In germline, CDR1 is MNHEY, CDR2 SMNVEV (reference sequence).

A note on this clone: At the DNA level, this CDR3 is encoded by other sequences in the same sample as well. The CDR3 reads CATPTSGVRKLFF. CDR3 DNA sequence: TGCGCCACCCCTACATCAGGGGTCAGGAAACTGTTTTTT. The chain couples TRBV10-2 to TRBJ1-4, with a weak D call TRBD1 (6 bases). V dropped 10 bases and J dropped 11 bases, with 20 bases sitting between them. The V gene's germline CDR1 is WSHSY and CDR2 SAAADI. The CDR3 sequence is 13 residues long.

The CDR3 nucleotides read TGTGCCAGCAGCCTCATTAAGGGGGAGCTGTTTTTT. The encoded protein is CASSLIKGELFF. V gene TRBV7-9 combines with J gene TRBJ2-2, with D unclear. The CDR3 has 12 residues. Germline V CDR1 and CDR2: SEHNR, FQNEAQ (reference sequence). The V gene lost 5 bases and the J gene lost 8 bases, with 9 bases spanning the gap.

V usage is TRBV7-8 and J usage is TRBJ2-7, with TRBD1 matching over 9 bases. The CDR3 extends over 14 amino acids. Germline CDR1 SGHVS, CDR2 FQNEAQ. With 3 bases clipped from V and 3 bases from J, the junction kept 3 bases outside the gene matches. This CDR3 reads CASSFKTGGYEQYF. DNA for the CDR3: TGTGCCAGCAGCTTCAAGACAGGGGGCTACGAGCAGTACTTC.

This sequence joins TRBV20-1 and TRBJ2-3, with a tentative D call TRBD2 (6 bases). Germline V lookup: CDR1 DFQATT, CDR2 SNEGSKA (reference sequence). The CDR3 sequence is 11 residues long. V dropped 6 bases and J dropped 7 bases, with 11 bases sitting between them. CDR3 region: CSASGGNTQYF. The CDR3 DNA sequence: TGCAGTGCGTCTGGGGGGAATACGCAGTATTTT.

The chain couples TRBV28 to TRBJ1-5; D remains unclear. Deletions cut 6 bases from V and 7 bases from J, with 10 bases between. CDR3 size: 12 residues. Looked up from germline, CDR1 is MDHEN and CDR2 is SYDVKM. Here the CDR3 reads CASSPPWQPQHF. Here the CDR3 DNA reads TGTGCCAGCAGCCCCCCCTGGCAGCCCCAGCATTTT.

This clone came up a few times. The CDR3 reads CASSLARGRLPETQYF. In DNA form, the CDR3 reads TGTGCCAGCAGCTTGGCTCGCGGACGTCTTCCAGAGACCCAGTACTTC. V is TRBV5-6 and J is TRBJ2-5; D not certain. Between the trimmed V and J ends, which lost 0 bases and 4 bases, there was a span of 16 bases. Germline V gives CDR1 SGHDT, CDR2 YYEEEE. The CDR3 sequence is 16 residues long.

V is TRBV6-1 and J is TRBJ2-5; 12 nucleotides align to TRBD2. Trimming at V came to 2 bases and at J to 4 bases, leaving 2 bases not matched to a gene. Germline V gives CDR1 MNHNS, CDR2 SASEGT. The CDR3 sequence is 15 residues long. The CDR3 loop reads CASSELAGGPETQYF. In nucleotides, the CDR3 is TGTGCCAGCAGTGAACTAGCGGGAGGGCCAGAGACCCAGTACTTC.

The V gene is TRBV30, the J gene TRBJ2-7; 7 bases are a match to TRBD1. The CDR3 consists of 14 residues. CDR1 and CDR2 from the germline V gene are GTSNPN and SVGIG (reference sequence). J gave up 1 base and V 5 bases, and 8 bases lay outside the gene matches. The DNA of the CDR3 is TGTGCCTGGGTCAGACAGGGAGCATCCTACGAGCAGTACTTC. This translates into CAWVRQGASYEQYF. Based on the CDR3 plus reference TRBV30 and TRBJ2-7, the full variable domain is SQTIHQWPATLVQPVGSPLSLECTVEGTSNPNLYWYRQAAGRGLQLLFYSVGIGQISSEVPQNLSASRPQDRQFILSSKKLLLSDSGFYLCAWVRQGASYEQYFGPGTRLTVT.